These 20 T cell receptor beta chains share one sample of origin, sequenced in a study of cytomegalovirus exposure and HLA in healthy donors. This PCR relied on a set of 60 Vbeta primers and 13 Jbeta primers. TCRdb keeps only in-frame clones here, not all; method: immunoSEQ multiplex PCR. In total, the table holds 60,000 to 70,000 clones. The sample consisted of PBMCs. These receptors came from a boy younger than 18 in good health and CMV-seronegative.

This chain joins TRBV10-3 and TRBJ1-2, with a tentative D call TRBD1 (6 bases). This CDR3 comprises 14 residues. Germline V CDR1 and CDR2: ENHRY, SYGVKD. The germline V and J ends were trimmed by 7 bases and 3 bases, with 15 bases remaining between them. As DNA, the CDR3 is TGTGCCATCATGGACAGCCCTATGGACTATGGCTACACCTTC. It yields the protein CAIMDSPMDYGYTF.

DNA of the CDR3: TGTGCCAGCAGCGTAGGGACAGGGTGGGAGACCCAGTACTTC. Protein sequence: CASSVGTGWETQYF. This chain uses TRBV9 with TRBJ2-5; 8 bases are shared with TRBD1. The V segment lost 0 bases and the J segment 5 bases; nucleotides outside the gene matches: 3. Germline V gene data show CDR1 as SGDLS and CDR2 as YYNGEE. This CDR3 is built from 14 residues.

The chain uses TRBV19 and TRBJ1-2, with D maybe TRBD1 (6 bases). Germline V gives CDR1 LNHDA, CDR2 SQIVND (reference sequence). The CDR3 is 12 amino acids. Trimming stripped 4 bases from V and 10 bases from J, with 13 bases between. This CDR3 reads CASSNTGFLYTF. CDR3 in DNA: TGTGCCAGTAGTAACACAGGGTTCCTCTACACCTTC.

The chain carries TRBV6-4 and TRBJ1-2; D may be TRBD1 (6 bases). The length of the CDR3 is 18 residues. V lost 6 bases, J lost 0 bases, and 23 bases lay in between. The germline CDR1 and CDR2 sequences are MRHNA and SNTAGT. Written as DNA, the CDR3 is TGTGCCAGCAGCCGAGGAATAACAGGGCCCGGGGCTAACTATGGCTACACCTTC. It specifies CASSRGITGPGANYGYTF.

The chain carries TRBV4-2 and TRBJ2-3; 13 nucleotides agree with TRBD2. CDR1 is LGHNA, CDR2 YNFKEQ, per germline. The CDR3 spans 18 residues. After removal of 2 bases from V and 8 bases from J, the junction contained 13 bases not matched to a gene. The CDR3 loop reads CASSQSAGTSGTGSTQYF. For the CDR3, the DNA is TGTGCCAGCAGCCAATCTGCCGGGACTAGCGGGACAGGGAGTACGCAGTATTTT.

The V call is TRBV7-2, the J call TRBJ1-1, with D hard to call. The length of the CDR3 is 14 residues. CDR1 SGHTA and CDR2 FQGNSA come from the germline V gene. With 5 bases removed from V and 0 bases from J, the gap between germline ends came to 10 bases. CDR3: CASSPPSMNTEAFF. The CDR3 DNA reads TGTGCCAGCAGCCCCCCATCTATGAACACTGAAGCTTTCTTT.

The genes are TRBV19 and TRBJ2-1; tentative D call: TRBD2 (5 bases). V lost 8 bases, J lost 8 bases, and 22 bases lay in between. This CDR3 has 15 amino acids. From germline, CDR1 is LNHDA and CDR2 SQIVND (reference sequence). The CDR3 loop reads CASAPGVMTRDEQFF. The CDR3 DNA follows: TGTGCCAGTGCCCCCGGGGTAATGACTCGTGATGAGCAGTTCTTC.

This chain joins TRBV9 and TRBJ2-3; 10 bases agree with TRBD2. Per the germline V gene, CDR1 is SGDLS and CDR2 is YYNGEE. This CDR3 has 15 residues. V trimming: 3 bases; J trimming: 4 bases; junction bases outside the gene matches: 5. The CDR3 sequence: CASSASSGSSDTQYF. CDR3 bases: TGTGCCAGCAGCGCGTCTAGCGGGAGCTCAGATACGCAGTATTTT.

The V call is TRBV4-3, the J call TRBJ2-7, with D perhaps matching TRBD2 (5 bases). Germline V gives CDR1 LGHNA, CDR2 YSLEER. CDR3 length: 15 amino acids. The V and J ends lost 0 bases and 0 bases respectively, with 9 bases between them. The CDR3: CASSQDPGSSYEQYF. The CDR3 nucleotides read TGCGCCAGCAGCCAAGATCCGGGAAGCTCCTACGAGCAGTACTTC.

Worth noting for this clone: This specimen includes other DNA sequences encoding the same CDR3. V usage is TRBV2 and J usage is TRBJ2-7; D call uncertain. The germline V gene has CDR1 SNHLY and CDR2 FYNNEI. This CDR3 contains 11 residues. Trimming took 6 bases from V and 4 from J, leaving 7 bases between them. The CDR3 loop is CASSPLYEQYF. CDR3 DNA sequence: TGTGCCAGCAGCCCCCTTTACGAGCAGTACTTC.

J is TRBJ1-4 and V is TRBV19; maybe TRBD1 (6 bases). Trimming took 10 bases from V and 2 from J, leaving 20 bases between them. CDR1 LNHDA and CDR2 SQIVND come from the germline V gene (reference sequence). The CDR3 runs 16 residues. The CDR3 sequence is CATRDLRGTTNEKLFF. The CDR3 DNA is TGTGCCACCCGTGACCTGAGGGGGACGACTAATGAAAAACTGTTTTTT.

The chain is built from TRBV11-2 and TRBJ1-2; 7 bases fit TRBD1. V gave up 2 bases and J gave up 3 bases; unmatched junction bases: 6. The CDR3 loop spans 15 amino acids. Germline assignment: CDR1 SGHAT and CDR2 FQNNGV. Here the CDR3 DNA reads TGTGCCAGCAGCTTATGGCCCGGGACAGACTATGGCTACACCTTC. The encoded protein is CASSLWPGTDYGYTF.

V usage is TRBV19 and J usage is TRBJ2-3; 7 bases map to TRBD1. The CDR3 sequence is 15 residues long. The ends lost 3 bases at V and 5 bases at J; junction bases unmatched: 8. Germline values: CDR1 LNHDA, CDR2 SQIVND (reference sequence). CDR3 sequence (DNA): TGTGCCAGTAGTATGCTGGGGGCAGGGGGAGATACGCAGTATTTT. This gives the protein CASSMLGAGGDTQYF.

The chain couples TRBV4-3 to TRBJ2-3; the match to TRBD2 covers 8 bases. V shed 3 bases, J shed 6 bases, and the junction held 11 bases outside the gene matches. Germline-derived CDR1 and CDR2 are LGHNA and YSLEER. CDR3 size: 16 residues. This CDR3 reads CASSQQTPGGHDTQYF. The CDR3 bases are TGCGCCAGCAGCCAGCAGACTCCGGGAGGGCATGATACGCAGTATTTT.

The V gene is TRBV27, the J gene TRBJ2-7; 10 bases map to TRBD1. V lost 6 bases and J lost 5; bases outside the gene matches: 10. Germline lookup yields CDR1 MNHEY and CDR2 SMNVEV (reference sequence). This CDR3 comprises 15 residues. CDR3 amino acids: CASRSGQGETNEQYF. Written as DNA, the CDR3 is TGTGCCAGCAGATCCGGACAGGGGGAAACCAACGAGCAGTACTTC.

The chain employs TRBV27 and TRBJ1-1, with 7 nucleotides matching TRBD1. The CDR3 length is 15 residues. Germline V CDR1 and CDR2: MNHEY, SMNVEV (reference sequence). With 6 bases clipped from V and 5 bases from J, the junction kept 12 bases outside the gene matches. CDR3 in DNA: TGTGCCAGCAGCCTATCGAGACAGGGAGGAACTGAAGCTTTCTTT. This translates into CASSLSRQGGTEAFF.

The J gene is TRBJ1-2, the V gene TRBV9; possible D gene TRBD1, 6 bases. This CDR3 comprises 14 residues. Trimming took 0 bases from V and 2 from J, leaving 8 bases between them. Germline V gives CDR1 SGDLS, CDR2 YYNGEE. The CDR3 loop reads CASSVAGANYGYTF. CDR3 DNA sequence: TGTGCCAGCAGCGTAGCAGGGGCGAACTATGGCTACACCTTC.

V gene TRBV6-5 combines with J gene TRBJ1-2; D not certain. CDR1 and CDR2 from the germline V gene are MNHEY and SVGAGI. V was clipped by 5 bases and J by 8 bases, with 18 bases between them. This CDR3 is 14 amino acids long. CDR3 amino acids: CASSAGPIFTGYTF. As DNA, the CDR3 is TGTGCCAGCAGTGCCGGTCCAATTTTTACGGGCTACACCTTC.

The V and J genes are TRBV15 and TRBJ2-5; D unresolved. Trimming took 1 base from V and 0 from J, leaving 6 bases between them. The germline gives CDR1 LNHNV, CDR2 YYDKDF (reference sequence). This CDR3 contains 14 residues. The CDR3 is CATSRAKYQETQYF. The CDR3 DNA follows: TGTGCCACCAGCAGAGCTAAGTACCAAGAGACCCAGTACTTC. Variable domain in full (rest from reference TRBV15 and TRBJ2-5): DAMVIQNPRYQVTQFGKPVTLSCSQTLNHNVMYWYQQKSSQAPKLLFHYYDKDFNNEADTPDNFQSRRPNTSFCFLDIRSPGLGDTAMYLCATSRAKYQETQYFGPGTRLLVL.

The chain is built from TRBV30 and TRBJ2-3; 9 bases map to TRBD1. Germline CDR1 and CDR2: GTSNPN and SVGIG (reference sequence). V shed 0 bases, J shed 6 bases, and the junction held 7 bases outside the gene matches. There are 15 residues in the CDR3. The CDR3 region is CAWSVRDRGTDTQYF. The CDR3 bases are TGTGCCTGGAGTGTACGAGACAGGGGGACGGATACGCAGTATTTT.